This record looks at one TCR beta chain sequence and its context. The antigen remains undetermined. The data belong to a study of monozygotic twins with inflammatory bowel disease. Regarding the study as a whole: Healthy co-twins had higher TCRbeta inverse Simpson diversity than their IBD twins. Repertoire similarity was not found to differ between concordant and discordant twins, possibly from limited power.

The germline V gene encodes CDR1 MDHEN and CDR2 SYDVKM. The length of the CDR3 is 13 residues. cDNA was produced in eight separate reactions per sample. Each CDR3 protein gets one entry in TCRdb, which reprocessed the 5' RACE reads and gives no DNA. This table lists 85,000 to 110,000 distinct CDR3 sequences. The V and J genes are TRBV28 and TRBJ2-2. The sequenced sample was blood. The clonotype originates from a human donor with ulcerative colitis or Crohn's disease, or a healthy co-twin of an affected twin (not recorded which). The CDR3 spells CASSLVSPGELFF.